This T cell receptor beta chain stems from a study of PD-1 blockade in mismatch repair-deficient tumors (TCRdb year 2017). Turning to the overall study: Between September 2013 and 2016, approximately 90 consecutive patients with about a dozen mismatch repair-deficient cancer types, all previously treated and progressing, were enrolled in the trial. Tumor-associated T cell clones in the peripheral blood of patients responding to PD-1 blockade were tracked using deep sequencing of TCR CDR3 regions. The paper as a whole reports these results and caveats: Clones residing in the tumor, which were often undetectable in blood before treatment, expanded quickly after pembrolizumab and then contracted, generally before radiologic responses.

Library construction relied on the immunoSEQ multiplex PCR assay. The table was pulled from immuneACCESS by TCRdb, which kept in-frame rearrangements only. Such tables lose some clones; where checked, under half of the loss comes from unresolved V genes, and the rest has no known cause. The table for this sample lists tens of thousands of clones; around 80% of them were counted only once. In total, the top ten clones hold just over 20% of the sample. Concerning this clone: Its specific antigen is unknown. No qualities accompany the bases; no much larger clone lies one base away.

CDR1 SGHRS and CDR2 YFSETQ were looked up in the germline V gene. V is cut by 7 bases and J by 3 bases, and the space between the germline ends is 12 bases. Its CDR3 holds 13 amino acids, cysteine through phenylalanine. The DNA shown is the 39-base CDR3, in frame from base 1. The time point label, read with the paper, signifies: peripheral blood 12 weeks after first pembrolizumab dose. For each enrolled patient, mismatch repair deficiency was established using either polymerase chain reaction or immunohistochemistry. TCR sequencing was performed for three patients who responded to pembrolizumab therapy. Pembrolizumab PD-1 blockade was prospectively tested in advanced mismatch repair-deficient cancers, regardless of tissue of origin, in the phase II trial. Peripheral blood T cell samples were serially collected before and at multiple times after PD-1 blockade was started. Blood sampling times were expressed in weeks after the first pembrolizumab dose.

Recombination connected TRBV5-1 to TRBJ2-3; the D gene assignment is ambiguous. This receptor was taken from an adult with mismatch repair-deficient cancer. The material sequenced was peripheral blood, taken 12 weeks after starting pembrolizumab. The DNA sequence follows: TGCGCCAGCGGGAAGAGCGCAACAGATACGCAGTATTTT. The resulting protein is CASGKSATDTQYF.